This record concerns one TCR beta chain sequence. This clonotype was detected ten times or more. It lacks a known antigen. No base quality information exists; no much larger clone differs at one position. Library creation used PCR. The listed sequencing device is Illumina HiSeq 2500. TCR library preparation used molecular barcoding, with unique molecular identifiers applied to normalize quantification of the TCRbeta repertoire. The raw public reads went through TCRdb reprocessing: fastp at Q25, MiXCR clone calling, in-frame beta chains kept. A single entry per CDR3 protein holds the most common genes and DNA from its merged rows. The sample has 260,000 or so distinct CDR3 sequences on record, around 12% of them singletons. Approximately 2.9% of the sample comes from the top ten. V is trimmed back by 3 bases and J by 2 bases, and the junction contains 1 base that no gene match accounts for. According to the germline V gene, CDR1 reads LGHNA and CDR2 reads YSLEER. The CDR3 goes from the cysteine to the phenylalanine over 14 residues. Of all the DNA, just the CDR3 is kept, 42 bases in frame from base 1.

The data originate from a study of T-cell reconstitution after alpha-beta-depleted transplantation in children (dated by TCRdb to 2016 to 2018). The study in broad terms: Using TCR repertoire profiling, the study followed T-cell immune reconstitution in a quantitative way in children after TCRalphabeta/CD19-depleted allogeneic hematopoietic cell transplantation.

The sequenced sample was PBMCs from the stem cell graft donor, obtained from the stem cell graft. The sequence came from a human donor who donated a stem cell graft to a child with acute lymphoblastic leukemia. Recombination linked TRBV4-3 to TRBJ2-1, with 7 bases aligning to TRBD2. The CDR3 region: CASSHGRTYNEQFF. The nucleotide sequence is given as TGCGCCAGCAGCCACGGGAGGACCTACAATGAGCAGTTCTTC.